Below, 26 T cell receptor beta chains from the same sample are listed, as sequenced in a study of OX40 agonist ivuxolimab in advanced cancers. Assay used: immunoSEQ multiplex PCR; TCRdb lists only in-frame clones, some missing. The sample lists about 60,000 clones, under 85% seen once, with 2.5% in the top ten. The material was CD4+ or CD8+ T cells sorted from blood, obtained in a trial of the OX40 agonist ivuxolimab. The source is an adult with an advanced solid tumor such as melanoma, head and neck, liver or kidney cancer.

The chain carries TRBV29-1 and TRBJ2-6; 9 nucleotides agree with TRBD1. The germline V gene has CDR1 SQVTM and CDR2 ANQGSEA. The V segment lost 4 bases and the J segment 1 base; nucleotides outside the gene matches: 11. This CDR3 region has 18 residues. As DNA, the CDR3 is TGCAGCGTTGTGTGGGGGACAGGGAGATTTTCTGGGGCCAACGTCCTGACTTTC. Residues: CSVVWGTGRFSGANVLTF. Filled out from reference TRBV29-1 and TRBJ2-6, the complete variable domain reads SAVISQKPSRDICQRGTSLTIQCQVDSQVTMMFWYRQQPGQSLTLIATANQGSEATYESGFVIDKFPISRPNLTFSTLTVSNMSPEDSSIYLCSVVWGTGRFSGANVLTFGAGSRLTVL.

This clone was seen a single time. J is TRBJ2-2 and V is TRBV4-1; 7 bases match TRBD2. Germline V gene data show CDR1 as MGHRA and CDR2 as YSYEKL. The CDR3 sequence is 17 residues long. With 0 bases clipped from V and 4 bases from J, the junction kept 8 bases outside the gene matches. In nucleotides, the CDR3 is TGCGCCAGCAGCCAAGATCGAGGGAGGGCTAGCACCGGGGAGCTGTTTTTT. Encoded protein: CASSQDRGRASTGELFF.

The rearrangement joins TRBV10-2 to TRBJ2-5; 13 nucleotides align to TRBD2. This CDR3 comprises 13 residues. Trimming cost V 7 bases and J 5 bases; bases outside gene matches: 1. Germline CDR1 WSHSY, CDR2 SAAADI. Here the CDR3 reads CASKTSGRETQYF. CDR3 sequence (DNA): TGCGCCAGCAAGACTAGCGGGAGGGAGACCCAGTACTTC.

The CDR3 sequence: CASMTSGGSEQYF. DNA of the CDR3: TGTGCCAGCATGACCTCAGGGGGCTCCGAGCAGTACTTC. The chain employs TRBV2 and TRBJ2-5, with 8 bases aligning to TRBD1. The end of the DNA is better explained by TRBJ2-7, so the J call may be wrong. Germline V gene lookup returns CDR1 SNHLY and CDR2 FYNNEI. The CDR3 spans 13 residues.

CDR3 bases: TGTGCCAGCAGCGTAGGAGCGGGAGGGCCGGGAGAGACCCAGTACTTC. It specifies CASSVGAGGPGETQYF. The chain uses TRBV9 and TRBJ2-5, with 10 nucleotides matching TRBD2. Germline loops: CDR1 SGDLS, CDR2 YYNGEE. Germline trimming cut 0 bases from V and 4 bases from J; bases unmatched to any gene: 6. The CDR3 totals 16 residues.

The chain uses TRBV4-2 and TRBJ2-4; possible D gene TRBD1, 5 bases. This CDR3 has 16 residues. The V and J ends lost 2 bases and 2 bases respectively, with 13 bases between them. Germline assignment: CDR1 LGHNA and CDR2 YNFKEQ. The CDR3 protein is CASSQPDRGTKNIQYF. The CDR3 DNA reads TGTGCCAGCAGCCAACCAGACAGAGGTACCAAAAACATTCAGTACTTC.

The CDR3 spells CASSLGLANTGELFF. In nucleotides, the CDR3 is TGTGCCAGCAGCTTGGGACTAGCCAACACCGGGGAGCTGTTTTTT. This chain connects TRBV11-2 to TRBJ2-2; TRBD2 agrees at 9 bases. The junction had 1 base not matched to a gene; V was cut back by 3 bases and J by 2 bases. This CDR3 is 15 amino acids long. Germline CDR1 reads SGHAT; CDR2 reads FQNNGV.

This clone has only one observation. The V gene is TRBV5-6, the J gene TRBJ2-3; TRBD1 is a possible D gene (7 bases). Between the trimmed V and J ends, which lost 1 base and 5 bases, there was a span of 11 bases. CDR3 size: 14 residues. Germline-derived CDR1 and CDR2 are SGHDT and YYEEEE. The CDR3 DNA reads as TGTGCCAGCAGCTTGCCCAGGGGGGAAGATACGCAGTATTTT. As protein: CASSLPRGEDTQYF.

The chain is built from TRBV10-2 and TRBJ1-1, with TRBD1 identical over 7 bases. There are 12 residues in the CDR3. Trimming at V came to 8 bases and at J to 5 bases, leaving 5 bases not matched to a gene. Germline V CDR1 and CDR2: WSHSY, SAAADI. CDR3: CASWDSGTEAFF. DNA for the CDR3: TGCGCCAGCTGGGACAGTGGGACTGAAGCTTTCTTT.

This clone was observed once. The V and J genes are TRBV19 and TRBJ2-3, with a tentative D call TRBD2 (7 bases). The V gene lost 1 base and the J gene lost 3 bases, with 17 bases spanning the gap. Germline-derived CDR1 and CDR2 are LNHDA and SQIVND (reference sequence). CDR3 length equals 17 residues. CDR3 coding DNA: TGTGCCAGTAGTATAGGGGGGGGCAGGGCAATGACAGATACGCAGTATTTT. Translating it yields CASSIGGGRAMTDTQYF.

The genes are TRBV5-1 and TRBJ1-1; D is unclear. CDR1 and CDR2 (germline): SGHRS, YFSETQ. The CDR3 runs 14 residues. V was shortened by 4 bases and J by 3 bases, with 13 bases between the two germline ends. In DNA, the CDR3 is TGCGCCAGCAGCACCGGACCATCGGACACTGAAGCTTTCTTT. It specifies CASSTGPSDTEAFF.

The chain joins TRBV4-1 to TRBJ1-1; D unclear. The length of the CDR3 is 14 residues. Trimming cost V 0 bases and J 5 bases, with 10 bases left between them. Germline CDR1 is MGHRA and CDR2 is YSYEKL. The CDR3 here is CASSQDGGKTEAFF. The DNA of the CDR3 is TGCGCCAGCAGCCAAGACGGCGGGAAGACTGAAGCTTTCTTT.

The chain joins TRBV6-5 to TRBJ1-1; 10 nucleotides match TRBD1. Germline V gene data show CDR1 as MNHEY and CDR2 as SVGAGI. After removal of 2 bases from V and 4 bases from J, the junction contained 4 bases not matched to a gene. The CDR3 spans 15 residues. Written as DNA, the CDR3 is TGTGCCAGCAGTTACCGGAGACAGGGGGCCACTGAAGCTTTCTTT. Translation gives CASSYRRQGATEAFF.

The V and J genes are TRBV5-1 and TRBJ2-3; TRBD2 agrees at 10 bases. The CDR3 covers 18 residues. After removal of 0 bases from V and 2 bases from J, the junction contained 9 bases not matched to a gene. Germline V gene data show CDR1 as SGHRS and CDR2 as YFSETQ. CDR3 sequence reads: CASSLEQVAGGPTDTQYF. CDR3 sequence (DNA): TGCGCCAGCAGCTTGGAACAAGTAGCGGGAGGTCCCACAGATACGCAGTATTTT.

The chain uses TRBV15 and TRBJ2-7, with 13 bases lining up with TRBD2. The germline CDR1 and CDR2 sequences are LNHNV and YYDKDF (reference sequence). V shed 0 bases, J shed 5 bases, and the junction held 16 bases outside the gene matches. The CDR3 has 20 amino acids. DNA of the CDR3: TGTGCCACCAGCAGAGATTATATCTCCGAACGGACTAGCGGGAGACACGAGCAGTACTTC. Its protein is CATSRDYISERTSGRHEQYF.

This chain connects TRBV25-1 to TRBJ2-3; 15 bases are a match to TRBD2. This CDR3 contains 17 residues. V shed 4 bases and J 2 bases; nucleotides not matched to a gene: 4. Germline V gene sequence: CDR1 MGHDK, CDR2 SYGVNS. The CDR3 reads CASSGGTSGRYTDTQYF. The CDR3 DNA sequence: TGTGCCAGCAGTGGAGGGACTAGCGGGAGGTACACAGATACGCAGTATTTT.

The gene calls are TRBV6-1 and TRBJ2-7; TRBD2 matches at 7 bases. CDR1 MNHNS and CDR2 SASEGT come from the germline V gene. Trimming at V came to 5 bases and at J to 3 bases, leaving 4 bases not matched to a gene. The CDR3 is 13 residues long. The CDR3 sequence: CASSPGTIYEQYF. The DNA for the CDR3 is TGTGCCAGCAGTCCAGGGACTATCTACGAGCAGTACTTC.

This chain joins TRBV19 and TRBJ1-2; 8 bases agree with TRBD1. The CDR3 is made up of 18 amino acids. The ends lost 8 bases at V and 3 bases at J; junction bases unmatched: 20. The germline V gene has CDR1 LNHDA and CDR2 SQIVND (reference sequence). CDR3 nucleotide sequence: TGTGCCAGTCGCCTGGGGCGACAGGGGACGAACAAAGACTATGGCTACACCTTC. It codes for CASRLGRQGTNKDYGYTF.

This clone showed up just a few times. The rearrangement links TRBV7-7 to TRBJ2-3, with TRBD1 matching 8 bases. The CDR3 spans 14 residues. Per germline, CDR1 SSHAT and CDR2 FNYEAQ (reference sequence). With 3 bases clipped from V and 6 bases from J, the junction kept 5 bases outside the gene matches. As DNA, the CDR3 is TGTGCCAGCAGCTTCCAGGGGGCTGGGGATACGCAGTATTTT. Encoded protein: CASSFQGAGDTQYF. The full variable domain, its missing parts supplied by reference TRBV7-7 and TRBJ2-3, is GAGVSQSPRYKVTKRGQDVTLRCDPISSHATLYWYQQALGQGPEFLTYFNYEAQPDKSGLPSDRFSAERPEGSISTLTIQRTEQRDSAMYRCASSFQGAGDTQYFGPGTRLTVL.

The chain links TRBV18 to TRBJ2-3; possible D gene TRBD1, 5 bases. Trimming took 6 bases from V and 4 from J, leaving 11 bases between them. The germline gives CDR1 KGHSH, CDR2 LQKENI. The CDR3 contains 13 residues. CDR3 nucleotide sequence: TGTGCCAGCTCTACACAGGACGCAGATACGCAGTATTTT. It encodes CASSTQDADTQYF.

This rearrangement joins TRBV10-2 to TRBJ2-5; the D gene is possibly TRBD2 (5 bases). The DNA end lines up better with TRBJ2-7; the J call may be wrong. Germline V gene data show CDR1 as WSHSY and CDR2 as SAAADI. The CDR3 extends over 12 amino acids. This chain's CDR3 is CASMGVSYEQYF. The CDR3 DNA reads as TGCGCCAGCATGGGAGTATCCTACGAGCAGTACTTC.

The V call is TRBV7-6, the J call TRBJ2-2; 8 nucleotides align to TRBD2. Germline values: CDR1 SGHVS, CDR2 FNYEAQ. The CDR3 has 16 amino acids. The V and J ends lost 5 bases and 5 bases, in that order; junction bases with no gene match: 10. CDR3 loop: CASSLTGASGTGELFF. DNA for the CDR3: TGTGCCAGCAGCCTCACCGGGGCTAGCGGGACCGGGGAGCTGTTTTTT.

The chain has TRBV4-2 and TRBJ2-3; tentatively, D is TRBD1 (6 bases). The germline CDR1 and CDR2 sequences are LGHNA and YNFKEQ. Trimming removed 2 bases from V and 4 bases from J, with 10 bases in between. The length of the CDR3 is 14 residues. The CDR3 coding sequence is TGTGCCAGCAGCCAACTGCGACAGGCAGATACGCAGTATTTT. This gives the protein CASSQLRQADTQYF.

This clone was seen more than once but under ten times. The chain couples TRBV28 to TRBJ1-1; TRBD1 might be the D (5 bases). CDR1 is MDHEN and CDR2 is SYDVKM in the germline V gene. There are 13 residues in the CDR3. Trimming took 5 bases from V and 1 from J, leaving 8 bases between them. The CDR3 nucleotides read TGTGCCAGCAGTCCGGGGCAGAACACTGAAGCTTTCTTT. Protein sequence: CASSPGQNTEAFF.

The chain uses TRBV4-1 and TRBJ1-1; weak D call: TRBD1 (5 bases). V shed 0 bases and J shed 3 bases, with 8 bases lying between them. CDR3 length: 14 amino acids. Per germline, CDR1 MGHRA and CDR2 YSYEKL. The CDR3 protein is CASSQDEGYTEAFF. The CDR3 region has the DNA TGCGCCAGCAGCCAAGACGAGGGGTACACTGAAGCTTTCTTT.

CDR3 region: CASSRSREGEAFF. DNA of the CDR3: TGTGCCAGCTCGCGCTCCAGAGAGGGAGAAGCTTTCTTT. The rearrangement joins TRBV18 to TRBJ1-1; D remains ambiguous. Trimming removed 6 bases from V and 8 bases from J, with 16 bases in between. Germline V lookup: CDR1 KGHSH, CDR2 LQKENI. This CDR3 is built from 13 residues.